This TCR beta chain was sequenced for a study of T-cell reconstitution after alpha-beta-depleted transplantation in children. This clonotype showed up just a few times. V lost 4 bases and J 3 bases, leaving 7 bases between the germline ends. The CDR3 length is 11 residues. CDR1 is SQVTM, CDR2 ANQGSEA, per germline. Unique molecular identifiers tagged the TCRbeta library. TCRdb re-derived calls from the PCR reads in MiXCR, one entry per CDR3 protein. The repertoire consists of 130,000 or so distinct CDR3 sequences, with about 9.9% occurring once and the leading ten covering 24%. The sequencing here drew on PBMCs, mostly from graft donor cells, taken 180 days after TCRalphabeta/CD19-depleted stem cell transplant. The chain has TRBV29-1 and TRBJ2-7, with a weak D call TRBD1 (5 bases). The origin of this receptor is a girl under two years old who had a stem cell transplant for combined immunodeficiency, so the T cells may come from the graft donor. DNA of the CDR3: TGCAGCGTTGTGACAGTCTACGAGCAGTACTTC. Its protein product is CSVVTVYEQYF.